Detailed here is one T cell receptor beta chain. The antigen remains unidentified. These data belong to a study of T-cell memory formation after mild COVID-19. As for the study in general: TCR clusters were mostly confined to one donor each. Points from the study as a whole: Clones that shrank (day 15 to 85) were balanced CD4/CD8, whereas later expanders leaned CD4+. Memory sampled before infection contained some responding clones, suggesting cross-reactive memory joined.

Germline CDR1 and CDR2: SGHTA and FQGNSA. Unmatched junction bases numbered 3, after V lost 2 bases and J lost 9 bases. This CDR3 contains 14 residues. Sample barcodes and UMIs were carried by the TCR alpha and TCR beta cDNA libraries that 5'RACE generated with constant-segment primers. TCRdb re-derived calls from the 5' RACE reads in MiXCR, one entry per CDR3 protein. The table lists 100,000 or so distinct CDR3 sequences, roughly 10% of them singletons. The TCR originated in a man aged 18 to 30 who had mild COVID-19 (a few samples of this study predate the infection). Cell type and time point are not known. Sample: PBMCs or a T cell subset sorted from them (not recorded which). The chain uses TRBV7-2 and TRBJ2-1; the match to TRBD2 covers 11 bases. As DNA, the CDR3 is TGTGCCAGCAGCTTATTAGCGGGGGGGCGTGAGCAGTTCTTC. Translation gives CASSLLAGGREQFF. The whole variable domain, filled in from reference TRBV7-2 and TRBJ2-1, reads GAGVSQSPSNKVTEKGKDVELRCDPISGHTALYWYRQSLGQGLEFLIYFQGNSAPDKSGLPSDRFSAERTGGSVSTLTIQRTQQEDSAVYLCASSLLAGGREQFFGPGTRLTVL.